The present T cell receptor beta chain was sequenced within a study of cytomegalovirus exposure and HLA in healthy donors. Study-wide context: A prior analysis found 90 million to 120 million unique TCR beta sequences from 150 million to 200 million T cells.

The PCR was carried out with 60 Vbeta primers and 13 Jbeta primers. This table comes from immunoSEQ multiplex PCR, and its TCRdb copy is limited to in-frame clones, with some not included. The table has about 120,000 clones, 75% to 80% seen once; the top ten hold about 3.5%. The study, taken as a whole, reports: Within the data, a cluster of highly shared sequence variants was likely a sequencing artifact. By a later analysis, the bulk of CMV-associated TCR beta chains appeared HLA-restricted.

There are 13 residues in the CDR3. The germline CDR1 and CDR2 sequences are MDHEN and SYDVKM. The V end lost 1 base, the J end lost 1 base, and 4 bases lay between the germline ends. Worth noting for this clone: Antigen unknown.

The sequence came from a young woman in good health and CMV-seropositive. The chain couples TRBV28 to TRBJ1-2, with D uncertain. Specimen: PBMCs. CDR3 coding DNA: TGTGCCAGCAGTTTATCCCTTAACTATGGCTACACCTTC. Protein product: CASSLSLNYGYTF.